These 3 T cell receptor beta chains came from one sample sequenced in a study of blood T cell repertoires in COVID-19. Here immunoSEQ multiplex PCR was the method, and the copy in TCRdb shows in-frame clones only, minus some. The sample consists of roughly 260,000 clones, around 89% of them appearing once. The source material was peripheral blood. The receptors shown here come from a man between 60 and 75 years old who had recovered from COVID-19.

The chain is built from TRBV6-1 and TRBJ1-6; D is ambiguous. V lost 1 base and J lost 8, with 18 bases in between. Germline values: CDR1 MNHNS, CDR2 SASEGT. The CDR3 runs 17 residues. This chain's CDR3 is CASSEGTGGIGDSPLHF. CDR3 coding DNA: TGTGCCAGCAGTGAAGGTACGGGCGGGATCGGGGATTCACCCCTCCACTTT.

V is TRBV11-2 and J is TRBJ2-5; 11 bases align to TRBD2. This CDR3 is 15 amino acids long. Germline lookup yields CDR1 SGHAT and CDR2 FQNNGV. Unmatched junction bases numbered 3, after V lost 5 bases and J lost 1 base. CDR3 in DNA: TGTGCCAGCAGCAAGACTAGCGGGGCCCAAGAGACCCAGTACTTC. Its translation: CASSKTSGAQETQYF.

The chain has TRBV6-5 and TRBJ1-1; D uncertain. This CDR3 has 12 amino acids. CDR1 is MNHEY and CDR2 is SVGAGI in the germline V gene. V was clipped by 6 bases and J by 5 bases, with 10 bases between them. CDR3 bases: TGTGCCAGCAGACAAGAACCGACTGAAGCTTTCTTT. Its protein product is CASRQEPTEAFF.